A selection of T cell receptor beta chains follows, all from one sample in a study of cytomegalovirus exposure and HLA in healthy donors. TCRdb's table, derived via immunoSEQ multiplex PCR, lists solely in-frame clones and lacks some. The sample shows approximately 160,000 clones, 68% of them seen only once. Sequencing input: PBMCs. These receptors were collected from a woman between 18 and 29 years old in good health and CMV-seropositive. Both conserved end residues are trimmed from each CDR3.

J: TRBJ1-2
V: TRBV5-1
CDR3: ASSLGQVSNYGYT

J: TRBJ2-3
V: TRBV19
CDR3: ASSQGGSPRDTQY

J: TRBJ2-7
V: TRBV19
CDR3: ASSIGGYEQY

J: TRBJ1-2
V: TRBV7-9
CDR3: ASSSGTVHVGYT

J: TRBJ1-2
V: TRBV27
CDR3: ASTSGQGGYGYT

J: TRBJ1-4
V: TRBV27
CDR3: ASSAGTGSFALF

J: TRBJ2-1
V: TRBV28
CDR3: ASSPSGGQYNEQF

J: TRBJ1-1
V: TRBV28
CDR3: ASTPDKGAEAF

J: TRBJ2-2
V: TRBV27
CDR3: ASSLSPTAGELF

J: TRBJ2-7
V: TRBV13
CDR3: ASSLVGLAGGMHSYEQY

J: TRBJ2-7
V: TRBV27
CDR3: ASSLSRAGYEQY

J: TRBJ1-5
V: TRBV7-9
CDR3: ASSLAQSGSNQPQH

J: TRBJ2-5
V: TRBV7-3
CDR3: ASSLNREETQY

J: TRBJ2-1
V: TRBV9
CDR3: ASSVTGEYNEQF

J: TRBJ2-3
V: TRBV4-3
CDR3: ASSHGLAGTDTQY

J: TRBJ1-2
V: TRBV29-1
CDR3: SASDRGNYGYT

J: TRBJ2-5
V: TRBV9
CDR3: ASSARGVDQETQY

J: -
V: TRBV2
CDR3: ASSVPITGQGSYEQY

J: TRBJ2-3
V: TRBV18
CDR3: ASSPRSSSTDTQY

J: TRBJ2-1
V: TRBV5-1
CDR3: ASSLAGVPSYNEQF

J: TRBJ2-1
V: TRBV28
CDR3: ASRTGLAGGYNEQF

J: TRBJ2-1
V: TRBV6-5
CDR3: ASSYIVADYNEQF

J: TRBJ1-3
V: TRBV5-8
CDR3: ASRVRSRSGNTIY

J: TRBJ1-4
V: TRBV19
CDR3: ASSFNPGVGEKLF

J: TRBJ1-1
V: TRBV4-3
CDR3: ASSHRQGLNTEAF

J: TRBJ1-1
V: TRBV30
CDR3: AWSAGLMNTEAF

J: TRBJ2-1
V: TRBV7-6
CDR3: ASSQDASGSWGEQF

J: TRBJ2-4
V: TRBV6-5
CDR3: ASSYTWTSGKNIQY

J: TRBJ2-6
V: TRBV7-2
CDR3: ASSPAPGANVLT

J: TRBJ2-2
V: TRBV11-1
CDR3: ASSFDRGNTGELF

J: TRBJ2-2
V: TRBV2
CDR3: ASSAPGQSANTGELF

J: TRBJ2-5
V: TRBV7-9
CDR3: ASSFFLSPRAQETQY

J: TRBJ2-7
V: TRBV7-2
CDR3: ASSYTGTGGGEQY

J: TRBJ2-7
V: TRBV6-6
CDR3: ASRGLAASYEQY

J: TRBJ2-1
V: TRBV6-5
CDR3: ASSYQTGSSYNEQF

J: TRBJ1-1
V: TRBV7-9
CDR3: ASSLTDRSGPEAF

J: TRBJ2-2
V: TRBV15
CDR3: ATSKQGLAGNTGELF

J: TRBJ2-7
V: TRBV11-2
CDR3: ASTQQGSEEQY

J: TRBJ1-1
V: TRBV28
CDR3: ASSRDRMNTEAF

J: TRBJ1-3
V: TRBV27
CDR3: ASSLWAGGTIY

J: TRBJ2-1
V: TRBV7-9
CDR3: ASSFLRGGASGNEQF

J: TRBJ2-5
V: TRBV14
CDR3: ASSYGGAQETQY

J: TRBJ2-7
V: TRBV2
CDR3: ASTNRLISYEQY

J: TRBJ2-3
V: TRBV7-3
CDR3: ASSSLGQGPTDTQY